Below, 7 T cell receptor beta chains from the same sample are listed, as sequenced in a study of beta chain features in type 1 diabetes (dated by TCRdb to 2017 to 2018). Broad study findings and their caveats: A moderate but significant shortening of TCRB CDR3 length was observed in type 1 diabetes patients in all four CD4+ subsets.

What these receptors recognize is not known. The library was obtained by the immunoSEQ multiplex PCR assay. All of the isolated RNA was reverse transcribed with the High Capacity cDNA Reverse Transcription Kit, so expressed TCRB transcripts were sequenced. In its TCRdb copy, this immuneACCESS table keeps in-frame sequences only and misses some clones. Where compared with another copy, unresolved V genes explain less than half of these, and the others have no known cause. This sample comprises roughly 290,000 clones, around 16% of them detected only once. In total, the top ten clones hold roughly 0.015% of the sample. What was sequenced was naive CD4+ T cells from blood. The sample's cell subset or site label is to be understood as: true naive CD4+ T cells. The receptors here all came from a man younger than 35 with type 1 diabetes.

J is TRBJ2-2 and V is TRBV4-3; D possibly corresponds to TRBD2 (6 bases). V was pared by 0 bases and J by 1 base, with 9 bases between. This CDR3 comprises 16 residues. Per germline, CDR1 LGHNA and CDR2 YSLEER. Written as DNA, the CDR3 is TGCGCCAGCAGCCAAGAATCAGCGGGGAACACCGGGGAGCTGTTTTTT. Its translation is CASSQESAGNTGELFF.

The CDR3 loop is CASSSRHEQYF. The CDR3 bases are TGTGCCAGCAGCTCGCGCCACGAGCAGTACTTC. The J gene is TRBJ2-7, the V gene TRBV7-9; no clear D. Germline V gives CDR1 SEHNR, CDR2 FQNEAQ (reference sequence). V dropped 4 bases and J dropped 5 bases, with 6 bases sitting between them. The CDR3 extends over 11 amino acids.

This clone was seen a few times. The CDR3 DNA follows: TGTGCCCGTACGGGGGAAGGGTACACTGAAGCTTTCTTT. This gives the protein CARTGEGYTEAFF. The chain combines TRBV30 with TRBJ1-1, with D possibly TRBD1 on 5 matching bases. The CDR3 runs to 13 residues. Germline V gives CDR1 GTSNPN, CDR2 SVGIG (reference sequence). V dropped 8 bases and J dropped 3 bases, with 16 bases sitting between them. Full variable domain (remainder filled in from reference TRBV30 and TRBJ1-1): SQTIHQWPATLVQPVGSPLSLECTVEGTSNPNLYWYRQAAGRGLQLLFYSVGIGQISSEVPQNLSASRPQDRQFILSSKKLLLSDSGFYLCARTGEGYTEAFFGQGTRLTVV.

The J gene is TRBJ2-3, the V gene TRBV4-1; D unclear. The CDR3 is made up of 13 amino acids. Per germline, CDR1 MGHRA and CDR2 YSYEKL. V lost 0 bases, J lost 11 bases, and 12 bases lay in between. The CDR3 region is CASSQEPETVQYF. CDR3 nucleotide sequence: TGCGCCAGCAGCCAAGAACCGGAGACGGTGCAGTATTTT.

This clone turned up a few times. J is TRBJ2-7 and V is TRBV5-1, with 8 bases lining up with TRBD2. The CDR3 spans 15 residues. Germline CDR1 is SGHRS and CDR2 is YFSETQ. V gave up 0 bases and J gave up 4 bases; unmatched junction bases: 6. Written as DNA, the CDR3 is TGCGCCAGCAGCTTGGAAGCGGGGGCCAAATACGAGCAGTACTTC. Residues: CASSLEAGAKYEQYF. Complete variable domain (other parts from reference TRBV5-1 and TRBJ2-7): KAGVTQTPRYLIKTRGQQVTLSCSPISGHRSVSWYQQTPGQGLQFLFEYFSETQRNKGNFPGRFSGRQFSNSRSEMNVSTLELGDSALYLCASSLEAGAKYEQYFGPGTRLTVT.

This clone appeared a few times. This chain links TRBV6-1 with TRBJ2-1, with TRBD2 matching 7 bases. The CDR3 has 14 amino acids. Germline V lookup: CDR1 MNHNS, CDR2 SASEGT. Trimming removed 7 bases from V and 2 bases from J; junction bases left unmatched: 5. CDR3 sequence: CASNGGLTYNEQFF. The CDR3 DNA is TGTGCCAGCAATGGGGGACTAACCTACAATGAGCAGTTCTTC.

This chain joins TRBV11-3 and TRBJ2-7; 7 bases align to TRBD1. V was clipped by 5 bases and J by 6 bases; unmatched bases: 7. Germline CDR1 and CDR2: SGHNT and YENEEA. The CDR3 contains 13 residues. Here the CDR3 reads CASSRQGIREQYF. The CDR3 DNA reads as TGTGCCAGCAGCAGACAGGGAATTCGCGAGCAGTACTTC.